These 27 T cell receptor beta chains were sequenced from one sample in a study of CD8+ T cells in alopecia areata. Treatment noted: oral pan-JAK inhibitor, 5-10 mg twice daily. Extraction and reverse transcription of RNA yielded cDNA as the sequencing template. Sequencing was performed with immunoSEQ multiplex PCR; in TCRdb, only in-frame clones are kept and a portion is missing. The data show more than 90,000 clones, 58% seen once. The source was CD8+ T cells sorted from blood, collected at week 4, from a patient treated with tofacitinib. Receptor source: a human donor with alopecia areata.

This clone was observed a few times. CDR3 in DNA: TGCAGCGTTGATGCCGGGACGGTGAACACTGAAGCTTTCTTT. Residues: CSVDAGTVNTEAFF. V gene TRBV29-1 combines with J gene TRBJ1-1; D might be TRBD1 (5 bases). Looked up from germline, CDR1 is SQVTM and CDR2 is ANQGSEA. There are 14 residues in the CDR3. The germline V and J ends were trimmed by 3 bases and 0 bases, with 11 bases remaining between them.

This clone was seen a few times. Other DNA sequences in the sample encode the same CDR3. The chain recombines TRBV5-1 with TRBJ2-1; no firm D call. This CDR3 contains 11 residues. V was clipped by 2 bases and J by 7 bases, with 4 bases between them. Germline loops: CDR1 SGHRS, CDR2 YFSETQ. CDR3 loop: CASSLGNEQFF. The CDR3 DNA is TGCGCCAGCAGCTTAGGAAATGAGCAGTTCTTC. Together with reference TRBV5-1 and TRBJ2-1, the CDR3 gives the full variable domain: KAGVTQTPRYLIKTRGQQVTLSCSPISGHRSVSWYQQTPGQGLQFLFEYFSETQRNKGNFPGRFSGRQFSNSRSEMNVSTLELGDSALYLCASSLGNEQFFGPGTRLTVL.

The chain joins TRBV29-1 to TRBJ2-1; TRBD1 might be the D (6 bases). The V gene lost 7 bases and the J gene lost 9 bases, with 19 bases spanning the gap. There are 13 residues in the CDR3. CDR1 SQVTM and CDR2 ANQGSEA come from the germline V gene. As DNA, the CDR3 is TGCAGCGGTGCACAGGGCCCGCATCCTGAGCAGTTCTTC. Translated: CSGAQGPHPEQFF.

The rearrangement links TRBV29-1 to TRBJ2-5, with D uncertain. The CDR3 loop spans 10 amino acids. V was cut by 6 bases and J by 5 bases, with 7 bases left in between. Germline CDR1 and CDR2: SQVTM and ANQGSEA. CDR3 region: CSVLVETQYF. CDR3 coding DNA: TGCAGCGTGTTGGTTGAGACCCAGTACTTC.

This clone showed up just a few times. This chain joins TRBV6-5 and TRBJ2-5, with a tentative D call TRBD1 (6 bases). Germline CDR1 and CDR2: MNHEY and SVGAGI. The CDR3 consists of 12 residues. V was pared by 11 bases and J by 3 bases, with 13 bases between. The CDR3 nucleotides are TGTGCCTGTCGTTCAGGGGAAGAGACCCAGTACTTC. Its protein is CACRSGEETQYF.

The CDR3 sequence is CASSQETRSTDTQYF. In DNA, the CDR3 is TGCGCCAGCAGCCAAGAAACGAGAAGCACAGATACGCAGTATTTT. This chain links TRBV4-1 with TRBJ2-3; D call uncertain. This CDR3 is 15 amino acids long. V lost 0 bases and J 0 bases, leaving 7 bases between the germline ends. Germline V gene lookup returns CDR1 MGHRA and CDR2 YSYEKL.

V usage is TRBV9 and J usage is TRBJ1-2, with 7 bases aligning to TRBD1. Looked up from germline, CDR1 is SGDLS and CDR2 is YYNGEE. V lost 3 bases and J lost 0; bases outside the gene matches: 8. This CDR3 contains 16 residues. CDR3 residues: CASSASGTATNYGYTF. The CDR3 DNA reads TGTGCCAGCAGCGCGAGCGGGACAGCCACTAACTATGGCTACACCTTC.

The rearrangement uses TRBV10-3 and TRBJ2-5; D unresolved. This CDR3 region has 13 residues. V gave up 7 bases and J gave up 3 bases, with 12 bases separating them. Germline V CDR1 and CDR2: ENHRY, SYGVKD. CDR3: CAIKSRSEETQYF. For the CDR3, the DNA is TGTGCCATCAAGTCCAGATCGGAAGAGACCCAGTACTTC.

This clone has a single count. The chain is built from TRBV30 and TRBJ2-5, with TRBD2 matching 9 bases. There are 15 residues in the CDR3. Germline CDR1 and CDR2: GTSNPN and SVGIG (reference sequence). V gave up 5 bases and J gave up 2 bases; unmatched junction bases: 9. The CDR3 DNA reads as TGTGCCTGGGGTCCTGGACTAGCGTTGCAAGAGACCCAGTACTTC. Its translation is CAWGPGLALQETQYF.

V and J are TRBV10-3 and TRBJ2-3, with 7 bases that match TRBD2. The trim removed 2 bases at V and 2 bases at J, leaving 10 bases unmatched. This CDR3 spans 17 amino acids. The germline gives CDR1 ENHRY, CDR2 SYGVKD. The CDR3 sequence: CAISEPASGTHTDTQYF. In DNA, the CDR3 is TGTGCCATCAGTGAGCCGGCGAGCGGGACCCACACAGATACGCAGTATTTT.

This clone was observed a single time. This rearrangement joins TRBV30 to TRBJ2-1, with a possible D match to TRBD1 (6 bases). The CDR3 spans 14 residues. Germline CDR1 and CDR2: GTSNPN and SVGIG (reference sequence). V lost 1 base to trimming and J lost 4 bases, with 11 bases between them. The CDR3 region is CAWSGDTPYNEQFF. The CDR3 bases are TGTGCCTGGAGTGGGGACACTCCATACAATGAGCAGTTCTTC.

This clone occurred a few times. The J gene is TRBJ1-1, the V gene TRBV30; a possible D gene is TRBD1 (5 bases). Germline values: CDR1 GTSNPN, CDR2 SVGIG (reference sequence). CDR3 size: 15 residues. With 1 base removed from V and 0 bases from J, the gap between germline ends came to 12 bases. CDR3 in amino acids: CAWSGRAPMNTEAFF. CDR3 DNA: TGTGCCTGGAGTGGCAGGGCGCCGATGAACACTGAAGCTTTCTTT.

V is TRBV27 and J is TRBJ2-1; 14 bases are shared with TRBD2. Germline V gene data show CDR1 as MNHEY and CDR2 as SMNVEV (reference sequence). J was trimmed by 0 bases and V by 5 bases; bases with no gene match: 9. CDR3 length: 19 amino acids. The CDR3 coding sequence is TGTGCCAGCAGTCCGATGGGGACTAGCGGGGGCAGCTCCTACAATGAGCAGTTCTTC. Translating it yields CASSPMGTSGGSSYNEQFF.

The chain has TRBV10-3 and TRBJ2-1; a weak D match, TRBD2 (5 bases). V was trimmed by 5 bases and J by 3 bases, leaving 14 bases between them. Germline assignment: CDR1 ENHRY and CDR2 SYGVKD. CDR3 size: 15 residues. CDR3 nucleotide sequence: TGTGCCATCAGTAGCGGAGGCAGTGACTACAATGAGCAGTTCTTC. Translated: CAISSGGSDYNEQFF.

The chain employs TRBV27 and TRBJ2-5; possible D gene TRBD1, 6 bases. Deletions cut 5 bases from V and 4 bases from J, with 11 bases between. CDR3 length equals 13 residues. Germline V lookup: CDR1 MNHEY, CDR2 SMNVEV (reference sequence). CDR3 amino acids: CASSPIGGETQYF. CDR3 sequence (DNA): TGTGCCAGCAGTCCGATAGGGGGAGAGACCCAGTACTTC.

In this sample, this clone turned up a few times. The chain uses TRBV30 and TRBJ1-5; D unclear. V was pared by 1 base and J by 3 bases, with 7 bases between. Per the germline V gene, CDR1 is GTSNPN and CDR2 is SVGIG (reference sequence). The CDR3 covers 13 residues. Here the CDR3 reads CAWSGDNNQPQHF. The CDR3 region has the DNA TGTGCCTGGAGTGGTGACAACAATCAGCCCCAGCATTTT.

The chain couples TRBV29-1 to TRBJ2-7; D is perhaps TRBD1 (6 bases). With 6 bases removed from V and 6 bases from J, the gap between germline ends came to 15 bases. This CDR3 has 12 amino acids. CDR1 and CDR2 (germline): SQVTM, ANQGSEA. The CDR3 here is CSVRDTGPEQYF. CDR3 nucleotides: TGCAGCGTGAGGGACACAGGCCCCGAGCAGTACTTC.

This rearrangement joins TRBV30 to TRBJ2-2; D call uncertain. Germline loops: CDR1 GTSNPN, CDR2 SVGIG (reference sequence). The CDR3 length is 12 residues. V lost 0 bases to trimming and J lost 4 bases, with 3 bases between them. The CDR3 loop is CAWSVFTGELFF. In DNA form, the CDR3 reads TGTGCCTGGAGTGTATTCACCGGGGAGCTGTTTTTT.

Concerning this clone: At one boundary the junction diverges from the germline segment, which might be a read error. V and J are TRBV7-7 and TRBJ2-7; TRBD1 agrees at 8 bases. Germline assignment: CDR1 SSHAT and CDR2 FNYEAQ (reference sequence). CDR3 length equals 15 residues. The CDR3 spells CASSYGQGISYEQYF. Written as DNA, the CDR3 is TGTGCTAGCAGCTATGGACAGGGAATCTCCTACGAGCAGTACTTC.

The chain combines TRBV7-2 with TRBJ1-4, with 7 bases that match TRBD1. After removal of 5 bases from V and 8 bases from J, the junction contained 8 bases not matched to a gene. CDR3 length equals 14 residues. CDR1 and CDR2 (germline): SGHTA, FQGNSA. The CDR3 bases are TGTGCCAGCAGCGTACAGGGGAGCGAGGAAAAACTGTTTTTT. It translates to CASSVQGSEEKLFF.

This clone was seen a handful of times. This chain links TRBV30 with TRBJ1-1; D gene unclear. Germline assignment: CDR1 GTSNPN and CDR2 SVGIG (reference sequence). V lost 0 bases and J lost 1, with 6 bases in between. The CDR3 extends over 13 amino acids. Here the CDR3 DNA reads TGTGCCTGGAGTGTAGGTTGGAACACTGAAGCTTTCTTT. Amino acids: CAWSVGWNTEAFF.

This rearrangement joins TRBV29-1 to TRBJ1-1; 12 nucleotides line up with TRBD1. Germline V gene lookup returns CDR1 SQVTM and CDR2 ANQGSEA. CDR3 length equals 16 residues. The V and J ends lost 7 bases and 4 bases, in that order; junction bases with no gene match: 13. The CDR3 loop is CSGIPGQGAHGTEAFF. Here the CDR3 DNA reads TGCAGCGGGATCCCGGGACAGGGGGCGCATGGCACTGAAGCTTTCTTT.

The chain uses TRBV7-9 and TRBJ1-1; 9 bases align to TRBD1. Looked up from germline, CDR1 is SEHNR and CDR2 is FQNEAQ (reference sequence). Trimming at V came to 5 bases and at J to 5 bases, leaving 6 bases not matched to a gene. The CDR3 extends over 14 amino acids. For the CDR3, the DNA is TGTGCCAGCAGCCCCCGGGACAGGGAAACTGAAGCTTTCTTT. This codes for CASSPRDRETEAFF. Full variable domain (outside the CDR3, taken from reference TRBV7-9 and TRBJ1-1): DTGVSQNPRHKITKRGQNVTFRCDPISEHNRLYWYRQTLGQGPEFLTYFQNEAQLEKSRLLSDRFSAERPKGSFSTLEIQRTEQGDSAMYLCASSPRDRETEAFFGQGTRLTVV.

The genes are TRBV7-9 and TRBJ2-7; D is ambiguous. The CDR3 sequence is 14 residues long. The germline V and J ends were trimmed by 1 base and 0 bases, with 7 bases remaining between them. Germline assignment: CDR1 SEHNR and CDR2 FQNEAQ (reference sequence). CDR3 region: CASSLDPSSYEQYF. CDR3 sequence (DNA): TGTGCCAGCAGCTTAGACCCCAGCTCCTACGAGCAGTACTTC.

The rearrangement uses TRBV11-2 and TRBJ1-1; D unclear. Germline assignment: CDR1 SGHAT and CDR2 FQNNGV. The V gene lost 8 bases and the J gene lost 4 bases, with 5 bases spanning the gap. The CDR3 sequence is 10 residues long. The CDR3 spells CASRATEAFF. CDR3 nucleotide sequence: TGTGCCAGCCGGGCCACTGAAGCTTTCTTT.

This clone was counted only a few times. The chain uses TRBV25-1 and TRBJ2-3; 9 positions match TRBD1. V dropped 5 bases and J dropped 6; count of bases not matched to a gene: 9. This CDR3 comprises 15 residues. The germline V gene has CDR1 MGHDK and CDR2 SYGVNS. The CDR3: CASSKDRGLMDTQYF. In nucleotides, the CDR3 is TGTGCCAGCAGTAAGGACAGGGGACTTATGGATACGCAGTATTTT. Filled out from reference TRBV25-1 and TRBJ2-3, the complete variable domain reads EADIYQTPRYLVIGTGKKITLECSQTMGHDKMYWYQQDPGMELHLIHYSYGVNSTEKGDLSSESTVSRIRTEHFPLTLESARPSHTSQYLCASSKDRGLMDTQYFGPGTRLTVL.

This chain connects TRBV5-1 to TRBJ1-2, with a possible D match to TRBD1 (6 bases). There are 14 residues in the CDR3. V gave up 1 base and J gave up 4 bases, with 11 bases separating them. Germline lookup yields CDR1 SGHRS and CDR2 YFSETQ. CDR3 bases: TGCGCCAGCAGCTTGCCGGGGGCCACCTATGGCTACACCTTC. This gives the protein CASSLPGATYGYTF.